This TCR beta chain was obtained from a study of blood T cell repertoires in COVID-19. As for the study in general: COVID-19 samples, acute and convalescent, were from the United States, Italy and Spain. The cDNA or gDNA used as material had been derived from T cells, B-cell-depleted T cells, or PBMCs.

V lost 0 bases, J lost 1 base, and 8 bases lay in between. The CDR3 contains 15 residues. Germline-derived CDR1 and CDR2 are SGHNT and YYREEE (reference sequence). In the source study's methods: Counts of nucleated cells, estimated from reference gene primer amplification, were obtained. The repertoire was sequenced with immunoSEQ multiplex PCR; TCRdb's copy has only in-frame clones and lacks some. Clone size and V and J calls were adopted from that table, with D and trimming inferred from the DNA. This sample carries a few hundred thousand clones, more than 80% of them seen once, and the ten largest clones take roughly 7.3%.

The receptor's source is a woman younger than 45 with COVID-19, enrolled during active disease. Sequenced material: peripheral blood. The chain employs TRBV5-4 and TRBJ2-1; possible D gene TRBD2, 6 bases. The CDR3 region is CASSLGDSSYNEQFF. Written as DNA, the CDR3 is TGTGCCAGCAGCTTGGGGGACTCTTCCTACAATGAGCAGTTCTTC.